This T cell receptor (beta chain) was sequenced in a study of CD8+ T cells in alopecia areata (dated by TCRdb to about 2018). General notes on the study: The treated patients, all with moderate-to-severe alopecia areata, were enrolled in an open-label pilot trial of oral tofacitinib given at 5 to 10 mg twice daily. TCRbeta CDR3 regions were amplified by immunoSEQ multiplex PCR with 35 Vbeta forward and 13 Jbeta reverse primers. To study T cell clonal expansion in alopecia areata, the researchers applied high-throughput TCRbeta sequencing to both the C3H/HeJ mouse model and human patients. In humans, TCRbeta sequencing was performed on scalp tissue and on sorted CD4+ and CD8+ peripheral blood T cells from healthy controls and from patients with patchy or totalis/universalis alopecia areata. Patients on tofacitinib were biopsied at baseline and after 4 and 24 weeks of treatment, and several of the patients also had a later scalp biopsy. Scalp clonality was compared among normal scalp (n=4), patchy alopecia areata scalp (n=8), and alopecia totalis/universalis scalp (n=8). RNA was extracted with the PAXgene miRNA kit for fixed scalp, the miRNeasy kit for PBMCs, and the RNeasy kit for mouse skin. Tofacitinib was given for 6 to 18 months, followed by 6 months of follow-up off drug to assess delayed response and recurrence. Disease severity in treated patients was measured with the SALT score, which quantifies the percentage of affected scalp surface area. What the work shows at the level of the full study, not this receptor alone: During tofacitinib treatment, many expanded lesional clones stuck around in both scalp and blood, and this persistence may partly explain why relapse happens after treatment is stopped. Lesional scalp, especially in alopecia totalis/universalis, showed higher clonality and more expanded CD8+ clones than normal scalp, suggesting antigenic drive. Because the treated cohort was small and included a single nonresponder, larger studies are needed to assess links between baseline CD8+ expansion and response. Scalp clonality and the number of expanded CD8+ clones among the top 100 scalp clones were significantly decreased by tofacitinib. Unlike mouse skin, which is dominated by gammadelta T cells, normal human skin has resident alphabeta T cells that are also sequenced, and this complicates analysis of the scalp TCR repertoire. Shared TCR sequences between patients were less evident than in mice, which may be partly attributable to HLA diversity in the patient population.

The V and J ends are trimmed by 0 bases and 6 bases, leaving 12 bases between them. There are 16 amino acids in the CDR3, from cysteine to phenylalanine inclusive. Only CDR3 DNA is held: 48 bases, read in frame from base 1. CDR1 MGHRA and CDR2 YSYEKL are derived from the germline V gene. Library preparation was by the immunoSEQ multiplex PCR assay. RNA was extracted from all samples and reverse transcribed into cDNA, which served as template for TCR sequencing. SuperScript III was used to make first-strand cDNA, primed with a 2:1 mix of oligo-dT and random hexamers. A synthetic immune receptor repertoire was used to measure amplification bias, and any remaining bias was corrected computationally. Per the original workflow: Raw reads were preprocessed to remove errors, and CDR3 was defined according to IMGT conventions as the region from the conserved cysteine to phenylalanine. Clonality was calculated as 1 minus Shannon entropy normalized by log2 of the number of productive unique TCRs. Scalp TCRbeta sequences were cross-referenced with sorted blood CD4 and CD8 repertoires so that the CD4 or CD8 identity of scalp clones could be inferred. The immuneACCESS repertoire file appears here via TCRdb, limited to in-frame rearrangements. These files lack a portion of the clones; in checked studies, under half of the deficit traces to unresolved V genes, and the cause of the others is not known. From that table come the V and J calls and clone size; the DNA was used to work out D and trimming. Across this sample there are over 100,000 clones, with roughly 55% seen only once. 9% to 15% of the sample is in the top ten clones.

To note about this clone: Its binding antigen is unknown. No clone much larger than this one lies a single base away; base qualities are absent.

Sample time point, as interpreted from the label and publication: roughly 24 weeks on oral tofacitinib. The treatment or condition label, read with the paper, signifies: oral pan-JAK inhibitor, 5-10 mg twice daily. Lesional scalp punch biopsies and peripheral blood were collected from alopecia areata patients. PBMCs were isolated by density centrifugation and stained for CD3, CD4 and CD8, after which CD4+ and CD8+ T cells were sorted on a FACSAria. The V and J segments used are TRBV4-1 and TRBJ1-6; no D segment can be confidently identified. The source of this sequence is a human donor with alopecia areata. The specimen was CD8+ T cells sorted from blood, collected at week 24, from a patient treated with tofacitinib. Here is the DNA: TGCGCCAGCAGCCAAGACATCGGACTTATTAATTCACCCCTCCACTTT. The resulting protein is CASSQDIGLINSPLHF.